The next 19 T cell receptor beta chains were all read from a single sample in a study of T cell changes during pregnancy in multiple sclerosis. The protocol was immunoSEQ multiplex PCR, while the TCRdb copy is restricted to in-frame clones and leaves out a portion. Here the sample spans fewer than 45,000 clones, around 91% being singletons. The sequences come from CD8+ T cells from peripheral blood mononuclear cells, collected in the first trimester of pregnancy. Source of these receptors: a female donor with multiple sclerosis, enrolled in a pregnancy study.

This chain joins TRBV4-2 and TRBJ2-2; 7 bases line up with TRBD2. The ends lost 4 bases at V and 2 bases at J; junction bases unmatched: 10. This CDR3 region has 17 residues. The germline gives CDR1 LGHNA, CDR2 YNFKEQ. The CDR3 DNA reads TGTGCCAGCAGCCTTCTGAGCGGGGATCACAACACCGGGGAGCTGTTTTTT. It yields the protein CASSLLSGDHNTGELFF.

The gene calls are TRBV15 and TRBJ2-1, with 7 bases identical to TRBD2. The J segment lost 10 bases and the V segment lost 5 bases, leaving 8 bases of the junction unmatched. The CDR3 is made up of 13 amino acids. CDR1 and CDR2 (germline): LNHNV, YYDKDF (reference sequence). Here the CDR3 reads CATSRSLLAEQFF. The CDR3 coding sequence is TGTGCCACCAGCCGATCCTTACTAGCGGAGCAGTTCTTC.

The chain couples TRBV30 to TRBJ1-5; 11 bases fit TRBD1. The ends lost 2 bases at V and 6 bases at J; junction bases unmatched: 6. The CDR3 extends over 15 amino acids. CDR1 and CDR2 from the germline V gene are GTSNPN and SVGIG (reference sequence). For the CDR3, the DNA is TGTGCCTGGAGTCTTGGGACAGGGGGAGGTCAGCCCCAGCATTTT. Its protein product is CAWSLGTGGGQPQHF.

CDR3: CASSVVLGAVGYTF. For the CDR3, the DNA is TGTGCCAGCAGCGTAGTGCTGGGGGCAGTTGGCTACACCTTC. The chain combines TRBV9 with TRBJ1-2; maybe TRBD1 (6 bases). V was cut by 0 bases and J by 7 bases, with 13 bases left in between. Germline CDR1 and CDR2: SGDLS and YYNGEE. The CDR3 extends over 14 amino acids.

The rearrangement joins TRBV9 to TRBJ2-3; no firm D call. V was pared by 2 bases and J by 3 bases, with 7 bases between. The CDR3 sequence is 13 residues long. Germline CDR1 is SGDLS and CDR2 is YYNGEE. CDR3 sequence: CASSVVETDTQYF. The DNA of the CDR3 is TGTGCCAGCAGCGTGGTGGAGACAGATACGCAGTATTTT. The full variable domain, rest sourced from reference TRBV9 and TRBJ2-3, is DSGVTQTPKHLITATGQRVTLRCSPRSGDLSVYWYQQSLDQGLQFLIQYYNGEERAKGNILERFSAQQFPDLHSELNLSSLELGDSALYFCASSVVETDTQYFGPGTRLTVL.

The count of this clone is one. This sequence joins TRBV7-8 and TRBJ1-2; 9 bases line up with TRBD1. The V gene end was trimmed by 1 base and the J gene end by 0 bases; junction bases not matched to a gene: 3. CDR1 and CDR2 from the germline V gene are SGHVS and FQNEAQ. CDR3 length: 16 residues. CDR3 sequence: CASSLEQGAANYGYTF. In DNA form, the CDR3 reads TGTGCCAGCAGCTTAGAACAGGGGGCTGCTAACTATGGCTACACCTTC.

V is TRBV4-2 and J is TRBJ2-1; TRBD1 matches 8 bases. The CDR3 loop spans 15 amino acids. With V trimmed by 2 bases and J by 3 bases, 3 bases remained unmatched. Germline lookup yields CDR1 LGHNA and CDR2 YNFKEQ. CDR3: CASSQNRGDYNEQFF. In DNA form, the CDR3 reads TGTGCCAGCAGCCAAAACAGGGGGGACTACAATGAGCAGTTCTTC.

The chain couples TRBV6-1 to TRBJ1-2, with D maybe TRBD1 (5 bases). The CDR3 contains 16 residues. Trimming stripped 2 bases from V and 8 bases from J, with 21 bases between. The V gene's germline CDR1 is MNHNS and CDR2 SASEGT. The CDR3 nucleotides are TGTGCCAGCAGTGAAACAGGAAGTTGGGGGGAGAGCGGCTACACCTTC. It encodes CASSETGSWGESGYTF.

The chain recombines TRBV18 with TRBJ2-3; TRBD2 aligns across 7 bases. The CDR3 spans 17 residues. CDR1 is KGHSH, CDR2 LQKENI, per germline. Trimming at V came to 3 bases and at J to 0 bases, leaving 9 bases not matched to a gene. The CDR3 region is CASSPSQRDFSTDTQYF. DNA for the CDR3: TGTGCCAGCTCACCGTCCCAGCGGGATTTTAGCACAGATACGCAGTATTTT.

The J gene is TRBJ2-3, the V gene TRBV6-1, with 8 bases matching TRBD1. This CDR3 region has 16 residues. V dropped 4 bases and J dropped 1; count of bases not matched to a gene: 7. Germline assignment: CDR1 MNHNS and CDR2 SASEGT. CDR3 DNA: TGTGCCAGCAGTGGCGACAGGGGCGTGGGCACAGATACGCAGTATTTT. Protein: CASSGDRGVGTDTQYF.

This rearrangement joins TRBV5-1 to TRBJ2-1, with D possibly matching TRBD2 (6 bases). The CDR3 covers 15 residues. Germline V gene sequence: CDR1 SGHRS, CDR2 YFSETQ. Deletions cut 0 bases from V and 2 bases from J, with 9 bases between. Written as DNA, the CDR3 is TGCGCCAGCAGCTTGGGGGGAGGCCCCTACAATGAGCAGTTCTTC. Translated: CASSLGGGPYNEQFF.

CDR3 protein: CASSVLAGGQETQYF. The CDR3 DNA is TGTGCCAGCAGCGTACTAGCGGGGGGGCAAGAGACCCAGTACTTC. This chain connects TRBV9 to TRBJ2-5; 12 bases are a match to TRBD2. Trimming cost V 1 base and J 2 bases; bases outside gene matches: 0. From germline, CDR1 is SGDLS and CDR2 YYNGEE. The CDR3 length is 15 residues.

The J gene is TRBJ1-5, the V gene TRBV5-6; D is unresolved. Germline lookup yields CDR1 SGHDT and CDR2 YYEEEE. CDR3 size: 15 residues. V was cut by 1 base and J by 3 bases, with 11 bases left in between. CDR3 in amino acids: CASSLYGDLNQPQHF. Written as DNA, the CDR3 is TGTGCCAGCAGCTTGTACGGGGATCTCAATCAGCCCCAGCATTTT.

The rearrangement uses TRBV28 and TRBJ2-1; D might be TRBD2 (6 bases). This CDR3 contains 15 residues. Trimming stripped 4 bases from V and 7 bases from J, with 17 bases between. Germline CDR1 MDHEN, CDR2 SYDVKM. The CDR3 protein is CASSWGTPRVNEQFF. DNA for the CDR3: TGTGCCAGCAGTTGGGGGACTCCACGAGTAAATGAGCAGTTCTTC. The whole variable domain, filled in from reference TRBV28 and TRBJ2-1, reads DVKVTQSSRYLVKRTGEKVFLECVQDMDHENMFWYRQDPGLGLRLIYFSYDVKMKEKGDIPEGYSVSREKKERFSLILESASTNQTSMYLCASSWGTPRVNEQFFGPGTRLTVL.

The chain joins TRBV2 to TRBJ2-5; weak D call: TRBD2 (5 bases). V lost 1 base to trimming and J lost 0 bases, with 15 bases between them. CDR3 length: 17 amino acids. The germline V gene has CDR1 SNHLY and CDR2 FYNNEI. CDR3 DNA: TGTGCCAGCAGTGAAGAAATTGGGGAGCCCGACCAAGAGACCCAGTACTTC. Amino acids: CASSEEIGEPDQETQYF.

This clone was detected a few times. The chain employs TRBV19 and TRBJ2-1, with 12 bases lining up with TRBD2. V was pared by 5 bases and J by 8 bases, with 7 bases of the junction left unmatched. Germline assignment: CDR1 LNHDA and CDR2 SQIVND (reference sequence). The CDR3 runs to 15 residues. The CDR3 here is CASSVTSGSMDEQFF. The CDR3 region has the DNA TGTGCCAGTAGTGTGACTAGCGGGAGTATGGATGAGCAGTTCTTC.

The gene calls are TRBV4-2 and TRBJ2-3; 8 bases are a match to TRBD2. In germline, CDR1 is LGHNA, CDR2 YNFKEQ. CDR3 length: 15 amino acids. V dropped 8 bases and J dropped 2; count of bases not matched to a gene: 9. DNA for the CDR3: TGTGCCAGCGGGCGCTCGGGGGGGGCCACAGATACGCAGTATTTT. This sequence encodes CASGRSGGATDTQYF.

This rearrangement joins TRBV9 to TRBJ2-5; perhaps TRBD2 as D (5 bases). V was trimmed by 4 bases and J by 5 bases, leaving 21 bases between them. The CDR3 is 16 residues long. CDR1 and CDR2 (germline): SGDLS, YYNGEE. CDR3 nucleotides: TGTGCCAGCAGCCAAGTATATCTAGGTCCGGGGGAGACCCAGTACTTC. It codes for CASSQVYLGPGETQYF.

CDR3 sequence reads: CASSSAAGGPRETQYF. The CDR3 coding sequence is TGTGCCAGCAGCTCCGCGGCGGGAGGGCCCCGGGAGACCCAGTACTTC. The chain recombines TRBV5-6 with TRBJ2-5, with 9 positions matching TRBD2. The CDR3 has 16 residues. Germline-derived CDR1 and CDR2 are SGHDT and YYEEEE. Trimming took 3 bases from V and 5 from J; bases not matched to a gene: 11.